This T cell receptor beta chain stems from a study of CD8+CD57+ T cells in acquired aplastic anemia. Study-wide context: In CD4+ cells, healthy donors produced an average of around 9.9 million reads.

In this sample, this clonotype turned up many times. The antigen is undetermined. TCR beta VDJ and CDR3 profiles were obtained from a genomic DNA template. From the reads, TCRdb called clonotypes with MiXCR, one entry per CDR3 protein. The sample yields roughly 420,000 distinct CDR3 sequences, 55% to 70% seen once. Regarding the study as a whole: Some 29 CD8+ CDR3 sequences were shared between patients and controls.

The CDR3 totals 13 residues. In germline, CDR1 is SGHRS, CDR2 YFSETQ. V gave up 4 bases and J gave up 5 bases, with 12 bases separating them. Sequencing was carried out using sorted CD4+, CD8+, or CD8+CD57+ T cells (not recorded which) from PBMCs. This receptor was obtained from a human donor in good health, serving as a control. The V gene is TRBV5-1, the J gene TRBJ1-2; possibly TRBD1 for D (5 bases). The CDR3 reads CASSPGGEYGYTF. The CDR3 region has the DNA TGCGCCAGCAGCCCGGGGGGGGAGTATGGCTACACCTTC.